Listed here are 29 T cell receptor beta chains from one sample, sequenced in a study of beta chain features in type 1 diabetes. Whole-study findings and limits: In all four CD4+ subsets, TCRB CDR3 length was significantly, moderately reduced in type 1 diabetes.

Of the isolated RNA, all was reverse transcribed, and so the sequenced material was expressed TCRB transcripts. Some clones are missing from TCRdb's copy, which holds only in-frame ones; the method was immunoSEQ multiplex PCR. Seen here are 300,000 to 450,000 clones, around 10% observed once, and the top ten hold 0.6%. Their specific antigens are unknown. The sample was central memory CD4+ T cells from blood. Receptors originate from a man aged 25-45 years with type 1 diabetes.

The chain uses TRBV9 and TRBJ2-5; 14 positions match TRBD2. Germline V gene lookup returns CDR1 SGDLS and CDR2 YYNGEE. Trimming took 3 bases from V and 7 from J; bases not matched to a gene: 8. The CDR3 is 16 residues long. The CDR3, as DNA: TGTGCCAGCAGCGCTGACGGGACTAGCGGGGGTCGGACCCAGTACTTC. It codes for CASSADGTSGGRTQYF.

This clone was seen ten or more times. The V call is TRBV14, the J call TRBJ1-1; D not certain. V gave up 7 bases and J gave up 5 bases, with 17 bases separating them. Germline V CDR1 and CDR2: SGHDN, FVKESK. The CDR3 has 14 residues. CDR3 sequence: CASTLYETGTEAFF. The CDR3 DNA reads TGTGCCAGCACCCTATACGAAACGGGGACTGAAGCTTTCTTT.

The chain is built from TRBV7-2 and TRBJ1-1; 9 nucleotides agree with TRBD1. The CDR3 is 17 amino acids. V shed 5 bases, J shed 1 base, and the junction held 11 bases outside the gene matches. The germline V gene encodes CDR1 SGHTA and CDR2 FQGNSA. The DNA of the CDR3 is TGTGCCAGCAGCCTAAGGACAGGGGTGGAAAGGAACACTGAAGCTTTCTTT. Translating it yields CASSLRTGVERNTEAFF.

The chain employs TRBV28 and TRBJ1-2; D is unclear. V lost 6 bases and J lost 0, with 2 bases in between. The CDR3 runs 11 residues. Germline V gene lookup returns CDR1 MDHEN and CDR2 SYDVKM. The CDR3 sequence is CASRANYGYTF. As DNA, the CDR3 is TGTGCCAGCAGGGCTAACTATGGCTACACCTTC.

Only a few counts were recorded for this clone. The CDR3 nucleotides are TGTGCCAGCAGCTTAGAGTTAGCGCAAAGCTGGAATGAGCAGTTCTTC. Amino acid sequence: CASSLELAQSWNEQFF. V gene TRBV7-8 combines with J gene TRBJ2-1, with a tentative D call TRBD2 (5 bases). The V gene lost 1 base and the J gene lost 7 bases, with 17 bases spanning the gap. CDR1 is SGHVS, CDR2 FQNEAQ, per germline. The CDR3 loop spans 16 amino acids.

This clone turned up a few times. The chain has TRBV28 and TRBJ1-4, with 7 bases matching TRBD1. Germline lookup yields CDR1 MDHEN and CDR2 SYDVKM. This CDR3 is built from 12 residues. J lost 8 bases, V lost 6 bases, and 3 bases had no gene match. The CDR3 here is CASRQGREKLFF. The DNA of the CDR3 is TGTGCCAGCAGACAGGGGAGGGAAAAACTGTTTTTT. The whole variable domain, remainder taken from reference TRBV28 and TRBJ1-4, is DVKVTQSSRYLVKRTGEKVFLECVQDMDHENMFWYRQDPGLGLRLIYFSYDVKMKEKGDIPEGYSVSREKKERFSLILESASTNQTSMYLCASRQGREKLFFGSGTQLSVL.

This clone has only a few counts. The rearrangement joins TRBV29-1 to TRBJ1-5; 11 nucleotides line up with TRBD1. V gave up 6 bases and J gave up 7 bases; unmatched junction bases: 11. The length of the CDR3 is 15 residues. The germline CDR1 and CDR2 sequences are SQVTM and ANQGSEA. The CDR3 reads CSVALGTGGSQPQHF. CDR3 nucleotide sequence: TGCAGCGTGGCGCTAGGGACAGGGGGAAGCCAGCCCCAGCATTTT.

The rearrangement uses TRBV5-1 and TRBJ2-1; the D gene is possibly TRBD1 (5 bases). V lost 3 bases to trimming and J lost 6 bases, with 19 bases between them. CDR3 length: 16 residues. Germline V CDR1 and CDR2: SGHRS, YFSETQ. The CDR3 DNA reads TGCGCCAGCAGCTACAGGCAGTTCGATATAGGCAATGAGCAGTTCTTC. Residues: CASSYRQFDIGNEQFF.

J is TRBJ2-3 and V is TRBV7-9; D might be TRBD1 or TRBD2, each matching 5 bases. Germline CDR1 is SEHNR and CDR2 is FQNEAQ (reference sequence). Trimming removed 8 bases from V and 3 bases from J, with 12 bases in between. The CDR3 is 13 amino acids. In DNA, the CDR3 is TGTGCCAGCGTGGGGGATAGGACAGATACGCAGTATTTT. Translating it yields CASVGDRTDTQYF.

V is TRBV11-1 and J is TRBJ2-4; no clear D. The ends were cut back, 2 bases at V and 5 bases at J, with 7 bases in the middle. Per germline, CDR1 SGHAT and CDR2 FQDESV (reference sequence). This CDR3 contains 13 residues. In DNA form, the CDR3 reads TGTGCCAGCAGCTTATACAGCCAAAACATTCAGTACTTC. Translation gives CASSLYSQNIQYF.

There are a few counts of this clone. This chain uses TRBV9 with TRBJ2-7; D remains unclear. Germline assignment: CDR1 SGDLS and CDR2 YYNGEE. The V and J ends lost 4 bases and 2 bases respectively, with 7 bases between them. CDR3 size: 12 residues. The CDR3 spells CASSREPYEQYF. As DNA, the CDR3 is TGTGCCAGCAGCAGAGAGCCCTACGAGCAGTACTTC.

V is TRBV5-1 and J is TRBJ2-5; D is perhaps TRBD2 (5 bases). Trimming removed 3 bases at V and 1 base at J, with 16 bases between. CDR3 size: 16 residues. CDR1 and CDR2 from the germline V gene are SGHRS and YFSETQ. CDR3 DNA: TGCGCCAGCAGCTCCGGACTGGAATACGGCCAAGAGACCCAGTACTTC. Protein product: CASSSGLEYGQETQYF.

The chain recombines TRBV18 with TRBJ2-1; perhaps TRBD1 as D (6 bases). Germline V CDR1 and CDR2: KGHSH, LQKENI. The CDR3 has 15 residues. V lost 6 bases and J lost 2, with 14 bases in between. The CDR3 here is CASSDGTPTYNEQFF. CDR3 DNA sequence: TGTGCCAGCTCCGACGGGACACCGACCTACAATGAGCAGTTCTTC.

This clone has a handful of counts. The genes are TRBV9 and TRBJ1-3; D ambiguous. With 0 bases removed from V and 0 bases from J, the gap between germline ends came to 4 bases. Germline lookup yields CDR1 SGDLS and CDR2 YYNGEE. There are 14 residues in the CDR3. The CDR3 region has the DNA TGTGCCAGCAGCGTAGAATTCTCTGGAAACACCATATATTTT. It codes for CASSVEFSGNTIYF.

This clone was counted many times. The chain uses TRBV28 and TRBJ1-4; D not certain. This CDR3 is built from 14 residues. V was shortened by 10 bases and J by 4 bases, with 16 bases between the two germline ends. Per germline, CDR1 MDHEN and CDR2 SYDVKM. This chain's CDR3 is CATRRVQLNEKLFF. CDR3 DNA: TGTGCCACCCGAAGGGTACAGCTTAATGAAAAACTGTTTTTT.

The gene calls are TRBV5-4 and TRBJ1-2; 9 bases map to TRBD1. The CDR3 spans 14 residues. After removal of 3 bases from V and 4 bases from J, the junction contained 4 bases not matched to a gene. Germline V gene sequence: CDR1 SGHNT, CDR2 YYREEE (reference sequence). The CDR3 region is CASSSTGGVYGYTF. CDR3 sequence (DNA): TGTGCCAGCAGCTCGACAGGGGGGGTCTATGGCTACACCTTC.

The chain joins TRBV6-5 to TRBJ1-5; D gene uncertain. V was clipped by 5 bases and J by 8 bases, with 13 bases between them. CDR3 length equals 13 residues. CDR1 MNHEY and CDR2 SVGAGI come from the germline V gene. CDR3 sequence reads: CASSVDSREPQHF. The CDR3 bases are TGTGCCAGCAGTGTCGACTCGAGGGAGCCCCAGCATTTT.

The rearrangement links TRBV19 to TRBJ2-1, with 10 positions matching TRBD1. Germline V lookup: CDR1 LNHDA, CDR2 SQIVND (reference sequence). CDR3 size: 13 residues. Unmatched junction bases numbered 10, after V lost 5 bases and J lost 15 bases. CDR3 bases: TGTGCCAGTAGTGTCCCCGACAGGGGGCTTCCGTTCTTC. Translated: CASSVPDRGLPFF.

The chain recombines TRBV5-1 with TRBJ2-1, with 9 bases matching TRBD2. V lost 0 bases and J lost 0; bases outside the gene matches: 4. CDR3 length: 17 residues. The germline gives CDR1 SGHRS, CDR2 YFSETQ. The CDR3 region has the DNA TGCGCCAGCAGCTTGGGGGGACTAGCACGCTCCTACAATGAGCAGTTCTTC. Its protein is CASSLGGLARSYNEQFF. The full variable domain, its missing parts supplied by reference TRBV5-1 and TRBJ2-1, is KAGVTQTPRYLIKTRGQQVTLSCSPISGHRSVSWYQQTPGQGLQFLFEYFSETQRNKGNFPGRFSGRQFSNSRSEMNVSTLELGDSALYLCASSLGGLARSYNEQFFGPGTRLTVL.

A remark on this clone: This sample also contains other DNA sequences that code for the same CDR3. This chain's CDR3 is CASSETHTDTQYF. CDR3 sequence (DNA): TGTGCCAGCAGTGAGACTCACACAGATACGCAGTATTTT. This sequence joins TRBV6-1 and TRBJ2-3; unclear D gene. The V end was cut by 3 bases, the J end by 2 bases, with 6 bases between. Germline-derived CDR1 and CDR2 are MNHNS and SASEGT. The CDR3 totals 13 residues.

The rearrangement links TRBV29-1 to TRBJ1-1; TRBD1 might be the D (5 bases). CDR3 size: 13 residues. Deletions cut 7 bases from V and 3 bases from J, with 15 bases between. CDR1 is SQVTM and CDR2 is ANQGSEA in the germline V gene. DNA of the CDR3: TGCAGCGGAGGCTGGGAGGGGCACACTGAAGCTTTCTTT. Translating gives CSGGWEGHTEAFF.

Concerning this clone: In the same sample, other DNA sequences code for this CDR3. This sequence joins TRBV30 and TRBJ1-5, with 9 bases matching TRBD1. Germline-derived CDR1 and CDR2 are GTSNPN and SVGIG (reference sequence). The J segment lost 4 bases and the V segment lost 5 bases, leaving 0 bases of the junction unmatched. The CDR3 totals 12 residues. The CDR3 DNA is TGTGCCTGGGGGACAGGGAATCAGCCCCAGCATTTT. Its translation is CAWGTGNQPQHF.

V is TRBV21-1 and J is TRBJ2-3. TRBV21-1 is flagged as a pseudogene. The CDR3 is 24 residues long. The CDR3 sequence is CASSKVLGLKRFSVESGGTDTQYF. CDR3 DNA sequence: TGTGCCAGCAGCAAAGTTCTGGGTCTCAAACGTTTTTCTGTCGAGAGTGGGGGCACAGATACGCAGTATTTT.

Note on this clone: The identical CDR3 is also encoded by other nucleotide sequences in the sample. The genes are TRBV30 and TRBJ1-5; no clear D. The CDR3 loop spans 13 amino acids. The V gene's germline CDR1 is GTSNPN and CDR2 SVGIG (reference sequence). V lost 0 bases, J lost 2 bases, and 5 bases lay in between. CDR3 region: CAWSVLGNQPQHF. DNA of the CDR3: TGTGCCTGGAGTGTTTTAGGCAATCAGCCCCAGCATTTT.

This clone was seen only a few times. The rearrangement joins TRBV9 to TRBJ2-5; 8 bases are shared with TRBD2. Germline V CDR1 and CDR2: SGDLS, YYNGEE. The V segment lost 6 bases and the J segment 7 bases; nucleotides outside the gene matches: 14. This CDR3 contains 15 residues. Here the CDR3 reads CASTLSAGAGGTQYF. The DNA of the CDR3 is TGTGCCAGCACCCTATCAGCGGGAGCGGGCGGGACCCAGTACTTC.

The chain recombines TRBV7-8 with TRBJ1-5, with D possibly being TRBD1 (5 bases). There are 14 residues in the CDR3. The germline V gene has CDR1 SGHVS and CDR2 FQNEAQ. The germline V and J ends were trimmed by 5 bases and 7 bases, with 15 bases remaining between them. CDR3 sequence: CASSGSGPEQPQHF. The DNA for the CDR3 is TGTGCCAGCAGCGGATCAGGGCCGGAGCAGCCCCAGCATTTT.

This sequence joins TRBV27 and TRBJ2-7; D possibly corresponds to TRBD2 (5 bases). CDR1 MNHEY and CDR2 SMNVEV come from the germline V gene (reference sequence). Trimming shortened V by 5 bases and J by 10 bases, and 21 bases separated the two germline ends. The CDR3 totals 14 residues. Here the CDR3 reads CASSKVEGAMEQYF. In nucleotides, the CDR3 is TGTGCCAGCAGTAAGGTCGAGGGCGCCATGGAACAGTACTTC.

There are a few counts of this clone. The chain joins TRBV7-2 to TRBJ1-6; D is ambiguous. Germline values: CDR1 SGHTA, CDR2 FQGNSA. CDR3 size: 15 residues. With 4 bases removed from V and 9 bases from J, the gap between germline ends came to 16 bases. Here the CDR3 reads CASSSLNGGGSPLHF. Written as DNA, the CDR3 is TGTGCCAGCAGCTCCCTCAACGGCGGTGGTTCACCCCTCCACTTT.

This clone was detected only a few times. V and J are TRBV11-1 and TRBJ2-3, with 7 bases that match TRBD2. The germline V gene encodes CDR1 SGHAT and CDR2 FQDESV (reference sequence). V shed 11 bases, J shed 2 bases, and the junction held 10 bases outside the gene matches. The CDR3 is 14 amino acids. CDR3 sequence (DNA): TGTGCCGTGAGGTTTCAGCGGGACACAGATACGCAGTATTTT. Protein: CAVRFQRDTDTQYF.